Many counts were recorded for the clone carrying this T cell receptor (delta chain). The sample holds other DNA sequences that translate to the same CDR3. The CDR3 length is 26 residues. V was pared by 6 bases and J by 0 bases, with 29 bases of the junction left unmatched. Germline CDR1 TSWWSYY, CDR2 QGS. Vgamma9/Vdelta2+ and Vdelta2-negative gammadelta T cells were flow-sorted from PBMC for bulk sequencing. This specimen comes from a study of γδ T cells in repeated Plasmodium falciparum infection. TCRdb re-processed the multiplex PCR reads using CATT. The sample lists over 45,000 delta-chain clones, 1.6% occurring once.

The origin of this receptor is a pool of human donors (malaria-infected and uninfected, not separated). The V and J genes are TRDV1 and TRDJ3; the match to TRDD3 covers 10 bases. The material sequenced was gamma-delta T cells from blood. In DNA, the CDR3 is TGTGCTCTTGGTGGAACTAAAGTCCAAAAGGGGGATACGCTTAGGGAGTTCTCCTGGGACACCCGACAGATGTTTTTC. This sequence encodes CALGGTKVQKGDTLREFSWDTRQMFF.